These T cell receptor beta chains were read from a single sample in a study of cytomegalovirus exposure and HLA in healthy donors. Method: immunoSEQ multiplex PCR; TCRdb's copy keeps in-frame clones and lacks some. The data contain about 130,000 clones, approximately 81% of them singletons. The sequenced material came from PBMCs. The receptors stem from a male donor in good health and CMV-seronegative. CDR3s include the opening cysteine and the closing phenylalanine or tryptophan. The D gene is left open where the match is weak. Expanded clones are given a class, and other clones once, few, many or no size at all.

v_gene	d_gene	j_gene	abundance	CDR3nt	CDR3aa
TRBV18	TRBD2	TRBJ2-7	-	TGTGCCAGCTCACGAGATAGCGGGAGGGCCGGCGAGCAGTACTTC	CASSRDSGRAGEQYF
TRBV28	-	TRBJ1-5	-	TGTGCCAGCAGTTTTATCAGGGCCGCAGGTTTTAACAATCAGCCCCAGCATTTT	CASSFIRAAGFNNQPQHF
TRBV18	TRBD1	TRBJ2-1	-	TGTGCCAGCTCACTAGGACAGGCCCAGTACAATGAGCAGTTCTTC	CASSLGQAQYNEQFF
TRBV28	TRBD2	TRBJ2-3	-	TGTGCCAGCAGTTTAACTAGCGGGAGTATAGATACGCAGTATTTT	CASSLTSGSIDTQYF
TRBV28	-	TRBJ2-4	-	TGTGCCAGCAGCCCCAGAGGACAGCCACTAGCCAAAAACATTCAGTACTTC	CASSPRGQPLAKNIQYF
TRBV6-5	TRBD1	TRBJ2-7	-	TGTGCCAGCAGTCGACAGGGGGCTGGGGACCAGTACTTC	CASSRQGAGDQYF
TRBV30	-	TRBJ2-1	-	TGTGCCTGGAGTGCCGTTATCTCCTACAATGAGCAGTTCTTC	CAWSAVISYNEQFF
TRBV21-1	-	TRBJ1-5	once	TGTGCCAGCTGCCCCCGGGACAGGGGGGACCGGGGCAATCAGCCCCAGCATTTT	CASCPRDRGDRGNQPQHF
TRBV25-1	-	TRBJ2-1	-	TGTGCCAGCAGTGAGACAGAGATCCCCAATGAGCAGTTCTTC	CASSETEIPNEQFF
TRBV7-2	TRBD1	TRBJ2-1	-	TGTGCCAGCAGACCTAGGGGGCACAATGAGCAGTTCTTC	CASRPRGHNEQFF
TRBV18	TRBD2	TRBJ2-1	-	TGTGCCAGCTCACCACTTCTAGCGGGAGGGGGAGATGAGCAGTTCTTC	CASSPLLAGGGDEQFF
TRBV7-2	TRBD2	TRBJ2-7	few	TGTGCCAGCAACTCCGGGACTAGCGGATCCTACGAGCAGTACTTC	CASNSGTSGSYEQYF
TRBV5-1	-	TRBJ1-1	-	TGCGCCAGCAGCCCCCGAGGATCGGTGAACACTGAAGCTTTCTTT	CASSPRGSVNTEAFF
TRBV7-8	TRBD1	TRBJ1-6	-	TGTGCCAGCAGCCCTCGCCCCGACAGGGCGGATTCACCCCTCCACTTT	CASSPRPDRADSPLHF
TRBV4-3	TRBD2	TRBJ2-2	-	TGCGCCAGCAGCCTCATAGCGGGACGGGGGGAGCTGTTTTTT	CASSLIAGRGELFF
TRBV19	TRBD1	TRBJ2-7	few	TGTGCCAGTAGTATTACATGGGGAAGGCAGGGGACAGGAACCTACGAGCAGTACTTC	CASSITWGRQGTGTYEQYF
TRBV9	-	TRBJ1-1	-	TGTGCCAGCAGCCTTGGGAGTCGCACTGAAGCTTTCTTT	CASSLGSRTEAFF
TRBV4-3	-	TRBJ1-3	-	TGCGCCAGCAGCCCATCTGGCGGAAACACCATATATTTT	CASSPSGGNTIYF
TRBV28	-	TRBJ1-2	-	TGTGCCAGCAGTTCGGTACCAGAGGCCCACTATGGCTACACCTTC	CASSSVPEAHYGYTF
TRBV9	-	TRBJ2-7	-	TGTGCCAGCAGCGTAGGCATAGGGAGCAGCCACGAGCAGTACTTC	CASSVGIGSSHEQYF
TRBV10-3	TRBD1	TRBJ2-7	-	TGTGCCATCAGTGGGACAGGGTCGAACGAGCAGTACTTC	CAISGTGSNEQYF
TRBV7-2	-	TRBJ1-2	once	TGTGCCAGCAGCTTAGGGGCCAGCTACTATGGCTACACCTTC	CASSLGASYYGYTF
TRBV18	-	TRBJ1-1	-	TGTGCCAGCTCACCGTCGGGTTGGGACACTGAAGCTTTCTTT	CASSPSGWDTEAFF
TRBV27	TRBD1	TRBJ2-7	few	TGTGCCAGCAGTCTCGGACAGGGGGCCTACGAGCAGTACTTC	CASSLGQGAYEQYF
TRBV28	TRBD2	TRBJ2-3	once	TGTGCCAGCAGCTCTCTTAGCGGGAGGAACACAGATACGCAGTATTTT	CASSSLSGRNTDTQYF
TRBV28	-	TRBJ1-1	few	TGTGCCAGCAGTTTACCGGAGGGGTCCACTGAAGCTTTCTTT	CASSLPEGSTEAFF
TRBV7-2	TRBD1	TRBJ1-1	-	TGTGCCAGTACTCGACAGGGGGCTCGGACTGAAGCTTTCTTT	CASTRQGARTEAFF
TRBV4-3	-	TRBJ2-7	-	TGCGCCAGCAGCCAAGGGGTTTTGGGGGCTTTTAGGGACGAGCAGTACTTC	CASSQGVLGAFRDEQYF
TRBV5-1	-	TRBJ2-7	-	TGCGCCAGCAGCTTGAAGGATGCCGGGAACTACGAGCAGTACTTC	CASSLKDAGNYEQYF
TRBV5-1	-	TRBJ2-2	once	TGCGCCAGCAGCACAACAGGGCCCGGGGAGCTGTTTTTT	CASSTTGPGELFF
TRBV27	TRBD1	TRBJ2-5	-	TGTGCCAGCAGTTTATCGGGGACAGGGATACTCCAAGAGACCCAGTACTTC	CASSLSGTGILQETQYF
TRBV7-2	-	TRBJ2-7	-	TGTGCCAGCAGCCGGAACCAGGCCCCCTACGAGCAGTACTTC	CASSRNQAPYEQYF
TRBV6-6	TRBD1	TRBJ2-5	-	TGTGCCAGCAAGGCAGGGGGCCGCCAAGAGACCCAGTACTTC	CASKAGGRQETQYF
TRBV27	TRBD2	TRBJ2-7	-	TGTGCCAGCAGTCAAGGACTAGCTGGACACGAGCAGTACTTC	CASSQGLAGHEQYF
TRBV27	-	TRBJ1-1	-	TGTGCCAGCAGTTTTCGGGGGGCCACTGAAGCTTTCTTT	CASSFRGATEAFF
TRBV15	-	TRBJ1-2	-	TGTGCCACCAGCAGAGATCTGGAGACAGCCTCCTATGGCTACACCTTC	CATSRDLETASYGYTF
TRBV5-1	-	TRBJ1-1	-	TGCGCCAGCAGCTTGGATGGGATGAAGGGGACTGAAGCTTTCTTT	CASSLDGMKGTEAFF
TRBV5-1	-	TRBJ2-3	-	TGCGCCAGCAGCTTGGTCCTGATGGCGGGGCGGGATACGCAGTATTTT	CASSLVLMAGRDTQYF
TRBV4-3	-	TRBJ2-3	-	TGCGCCAGCAGCCACGGCGCCTTCCGAGGGGGGGCGAGCACAGATACGCAGTATTTT	CASSHGAFRGGASTDTQYF
TRBV9	TRBD1	TRBJ2-4	once	TGTGCCAGCAGCGTAGACTCAGGGGGTGGAAACATTCAGTACTTC	CASSVDSGGGNIQYF
TRBV11-1	-	TRBJ2-7	few	TGTGCCAGCAGCCCCCGGAGCTCCTACGAGCAGTACTTC	CASSPRSSYEQYF
TRBV5-1	TRBD2	TRBJ2-3	-	TGCGCCAGCAGCCCCACGACTAGCGGGACCACAGATACGCAGTATTTT	CASSPTTSGTTDTQYF
TRBV12-5	-	TRBJ2-3	-	TGTGCTAGTGGTTTGCAAGACTACACAGATACGCAGTATTTT	CASGLQDYTDTQYF
TRBV5-4	TRBD1	TRBJ2-2	-	TGTGCCAGCAGCTCTCAACCGGACAGGGTACTCACCGGGGAGCTGTTTTTT	CASSSQPDRVLTGELFF
TRBV5-1	TRBD2	TRBJ2-7	-	TGCGCCAGCAGCACCGGACTAGCGGGGTCCTACGAGCAGTACTTC	CASSTGLAGSYEQYF
TRBV19	TRBD1	TRBJ1-2	few	TGTGCCAGTAGTTTAAGGACAGGGCAAACCATCTATGGCTACACCTTC	CASSLRTGQTIYGYTF
TRBV10-2	-	TRBJ1-1	-	TGCGCCAGCAGTGGGTCTAGGATAGGGGAGAACACTGAAGCTTTCTTT	CASSGSRIGENTEAFF
TRBV5-1	-	TRBJ2-3	once	TGCGCCAGCAGCTTTTCATACAGGGAAGTTACAGATACGCAGTATTTT	CASSFSYREVTDTQYF
TRBV7-6	TRBD2	TRBJ2-4	-	TGTGCCAGCAGCCCCGGGGGGAACATTCAGTACTTC	CASSPGGNIQYF
TRBV9	TRBD1	TRBJ2-1	-	TGTGCCAGCAGCCAAGGGGCCGAGACAGGGTACAATGAGCAGTTCTTC	CASSQGAETGYNEQFF
TRBV27	TRBD2	TRBJ2-2	few	TGTGCCAGCAGTCCCTTGGGATCGGGAGGGCCGAACACCGGGGAGCTGTTTTTT	CASSPLGSGGPNTGELFF
TRBV6-5	-	TRBJ1-3	-	TGTGCCAGCAGCCCTTTTTTAGGGGACACCATATATTTT	CASSPFLGDTIYF
TRBV4-3	TRBD2	TRBJ2-7	-	TGCGCCAGCAGCCAAGAGCGGTCGAGCGGGATAATTCCCTACGAGCAGTACTTC	CASSQERSSGIIPYEQYF
TRBV7-3	TRBD2	TRBJ2-1	-	TGTGCCAGCAGCGTAGCGGGGGGGTCCTACAATGAGCAGTTCTTC	CASSVAGGSYNEQFF
TRBV7-9	-	TRBJ2-1	-	TGTGCCAGCAGCTCCTTCCAGGAGCAGTTCTTC	CASSSFQEQFF
TRBV11-1	TRBD2	TRBJ2-7	-	TGTGCCAGCAGCTTTCCGGGACTAGTACAGGAGCAGTACTTC	CASSFPGLVQEQYF
TRBV18	TRBD1	TRBJ1-1	-	TGTGCCAGCTCACCACTCGGACAGGGAGGGGTGGGCACTGAAGCTTTCTTT	CASSPLGQGGVGTEAFF
TRBV19	TRBD1	TRBJ1-5	-	TGTGCCAGTAGTATAGGGGCCGGGACAGGGGACGTGGGCAATCAGCCCCAGCATTTT	CASSIGAGTGDVGNQPQHF